This TCR beta chain stems from a study of monozygotic twins with inflammatory bowel disease. Germline CDR1 reads SQVTM; CDR2 reads ANQGSEA. The CDR3 has 14 amino acids. TCRdb reprocessed the 5' RACE reads and stores each CDR3 protein as one record, lacking DNA. This sample's table reports around 410,000 distinct CDR3 sequences. General study results and limits: Especially with disease activity, IBD patients shared fewer clonotypes with others than healthy twins did.

About this clonotype: Its antigen remains unknown.

This clonotype originated in a human donor with ulcerative colitis or Crohn's disease, or a healthy co-twin of an affected twin (not recorded which). The J gene is TRBJ2-2, the V gene TRBV29-1. The sequencing input was blood. CDR3 in amino acids: CSATESLNTGELFF.